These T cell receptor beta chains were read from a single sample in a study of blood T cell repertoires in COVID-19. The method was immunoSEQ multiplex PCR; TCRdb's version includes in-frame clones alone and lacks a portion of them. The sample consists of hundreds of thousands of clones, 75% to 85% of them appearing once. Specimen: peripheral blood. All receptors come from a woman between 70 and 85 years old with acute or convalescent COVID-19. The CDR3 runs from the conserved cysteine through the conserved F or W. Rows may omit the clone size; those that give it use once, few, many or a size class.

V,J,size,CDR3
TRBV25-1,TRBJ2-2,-,CASSEYRGDTGELFF
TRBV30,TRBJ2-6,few,CAWSEQGSGANVLTF
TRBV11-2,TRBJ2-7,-,CASSLDQIALTEQYF
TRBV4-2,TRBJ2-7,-,CASSQGERTGTFAYEQYF
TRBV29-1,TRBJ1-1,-,CSVGTGGKDTEAFF
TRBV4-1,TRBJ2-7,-,CASSQDHGDRFLYEQYF
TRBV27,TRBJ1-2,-,CASKGANYGYTF
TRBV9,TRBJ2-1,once,CASSVMAGLTYNEQFF
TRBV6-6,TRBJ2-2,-,CASRTTSLKNTGELFF
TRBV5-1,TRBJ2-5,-,CASSWTGLAEETQYF
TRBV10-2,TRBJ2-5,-,CASSTLGGETQYF
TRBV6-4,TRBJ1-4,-,CASSVHRGEKLFF
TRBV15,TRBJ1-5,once,CATSRGGEGNQPQHF
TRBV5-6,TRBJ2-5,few,CASSWSRRGETQYF
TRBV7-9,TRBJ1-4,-,CASSLGGGATNEKLFF
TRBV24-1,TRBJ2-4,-,CATSDSREAAKNIQYF
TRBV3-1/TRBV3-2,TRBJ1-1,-,CASSQVKNRGDTEAFF
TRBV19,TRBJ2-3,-,CASSIISRGYSSDTQYF
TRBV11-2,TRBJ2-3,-,CASSGGEYTQYF
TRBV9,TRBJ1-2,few,CASSPLLQGTYGYTF
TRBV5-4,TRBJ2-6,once,CASSFKTSPGANVLTF
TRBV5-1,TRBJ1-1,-,CASSLATGGMNTEAFF
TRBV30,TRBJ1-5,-,CAWSSRGNQPQHF
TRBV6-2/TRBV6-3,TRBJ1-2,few,CASSPQGVGGNYGYTF
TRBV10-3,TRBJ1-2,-,CAISEGTAANYGYTF